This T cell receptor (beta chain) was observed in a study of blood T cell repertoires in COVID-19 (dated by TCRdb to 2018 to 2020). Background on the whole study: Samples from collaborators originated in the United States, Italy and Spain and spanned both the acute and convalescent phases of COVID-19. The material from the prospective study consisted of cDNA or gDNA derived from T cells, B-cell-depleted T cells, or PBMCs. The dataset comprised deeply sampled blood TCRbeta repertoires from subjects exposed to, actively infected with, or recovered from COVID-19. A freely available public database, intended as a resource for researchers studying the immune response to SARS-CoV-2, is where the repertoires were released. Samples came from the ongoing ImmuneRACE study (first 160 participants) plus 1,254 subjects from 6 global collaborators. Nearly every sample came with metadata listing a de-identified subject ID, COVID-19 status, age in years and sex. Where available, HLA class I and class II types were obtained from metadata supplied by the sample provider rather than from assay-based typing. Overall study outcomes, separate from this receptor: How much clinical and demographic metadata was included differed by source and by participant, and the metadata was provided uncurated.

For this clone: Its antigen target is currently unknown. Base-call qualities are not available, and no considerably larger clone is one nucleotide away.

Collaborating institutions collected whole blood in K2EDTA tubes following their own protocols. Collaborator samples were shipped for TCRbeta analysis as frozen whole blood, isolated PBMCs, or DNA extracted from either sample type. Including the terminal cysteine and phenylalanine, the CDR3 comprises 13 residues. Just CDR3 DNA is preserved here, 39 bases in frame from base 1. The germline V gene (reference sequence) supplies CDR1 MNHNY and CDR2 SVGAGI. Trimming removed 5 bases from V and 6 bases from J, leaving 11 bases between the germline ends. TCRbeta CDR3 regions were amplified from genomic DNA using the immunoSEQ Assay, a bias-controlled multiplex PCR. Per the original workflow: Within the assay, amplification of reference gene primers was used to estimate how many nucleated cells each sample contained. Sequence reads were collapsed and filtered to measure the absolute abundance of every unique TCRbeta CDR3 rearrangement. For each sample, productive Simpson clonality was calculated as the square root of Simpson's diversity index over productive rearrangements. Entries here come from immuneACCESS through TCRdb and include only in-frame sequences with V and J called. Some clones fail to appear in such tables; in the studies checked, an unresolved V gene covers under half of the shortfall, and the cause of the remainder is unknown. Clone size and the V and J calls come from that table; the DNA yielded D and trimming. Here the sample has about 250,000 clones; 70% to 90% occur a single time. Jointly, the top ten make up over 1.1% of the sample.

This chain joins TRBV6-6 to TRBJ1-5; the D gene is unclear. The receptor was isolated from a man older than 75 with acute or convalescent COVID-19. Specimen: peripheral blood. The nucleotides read TGTGCCAGCAGTACCCCTATACCTCAGCCCCAGCATTTT. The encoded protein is CASSTPIPQPQHF.